Below, 25 T cell receptor beta chains from the same sample are listed, as sequenced in a study of cytomegalovirus exposure and HLA in healthy donors (dated by TCRdb to 2016 to 2017). The method behind the library was the immunoSEQ multiplex PCR assay. A mixture of 60 forward primers for TCR Vbeta segments and 13 reverse primers for TCR Jbeta segments was used in the multiplex PCR. The clones in this table, taken by TCRdb from immuneACCESS, are in-frame only. Not every clone is retained; where verified, under half of the shortfall comes from an unresolved V gene, and the cause of the rest is unknown. The sample table holds 100,000 to 150,000 clones. Of the sample, approximately 1.6% is held by the ten largest clones. Sample: PBMCs. Source of these receptors: a man aged 18 to 30 in good health and CMV-seronegative.

This rearrangement joins TRBV23-1 to TRBJ2-3, with 8 bases lining up with TRBD2. TRBV23-1 is flagged as an ORF with uncertain function. V shed 11 bases, J shed 6 bases, and the junction held 13 bases outside the gene matches. The CDR3 contains 14 residues. The CDR3 nucleotides are TGCGCCTCATACGCCGGGGGGGCAGGGGATACGCAGTATTTT. Amino acid sequence: CASYAGGAGDTQYF.

The chain couples TRBV28 to TRBJ1-1; perhaps TRBD1 as D (6 bases). CDR1 and CDR2 from the germline V gene are MDHEN and SYDVKM. CDR3 length: 13 amino acids. Trimming shortened V by 6 bases and J by 1 base, and 9 bases separated the two germline ends. The CDR3 protein is CASSPRGNTEAFF. DNA for the CDR3: TGTGCCAGCAGCCCCAGGGGGAACACTGAAGCTTTCTTT.

This chain links TRBV9 with TRBJ2-3; 9 bases fit TRBD2. The CDR3 spans 16 residues. V was pared by 3 bases and J by 3 bases, with 8 bases of the junction left unmatched. The germline V gene has CDR1 SGDLS and CDR2 YYNGEE. CDR3 sequence reads: CASSDFSGSITDTQYF. The DNA for the CDR3 is TGTGCCAGCAGCGACTTTAGCGGGAGTATAACAGATACGCAGTATTTT.

The chain has TRBV19 and TRBJ1-1, with D perhaps TRBD1 (6 bases). The CDR3 consists of 13 residues. Trimming left V 2 bases short and J 3 bases short, with 7 bases between. CDR1 and CDR2 (germline): LNHDA, SQIVND (reference sequence). The chain's CDR3 is CASSINRDTEAFF. Written as DNA, the CDR3 is TGTGCCAGTAGTATAAACAGGGACACTGAAGCTTTCTTT.

The rearrangement joins TRBV27 to TRBJ2-7; 10 positions match TRBD2. The CDR3 loop spans 15 amino acids. Germline CDR1 reads MNHEY; CDR2 reads SMNVEV (reference sequence). With V trimmed by 6 bases and J by 3 bases, 8 bases remained unmatched. The CDR3 spells CASSPSGGLNYEQYF. CDR3 sequence (DNA): TGTGCCAGCAGCCCTAGCGGGGGCCTCAACTACGAGCAGTACTTC.

Of note for this clone: A junction end diverges from the germline sequence, so it may reflect a read error. V gene TRBV6-6 combines with J gene TRBJ1-5, with D hard to call. CDR1 is MNHNY and CDR2 is SVGAGI in the germline V gene (reference sequence). CDR3 size: 14 residues. Here the CDR3 DNA reads TGTGCCAGCAGTTACAGCGGGCGCAACCAGCCCCAGCATTTT. As protein: CASSYSGRNQPQHF.

The genes are TRBV10-3 and TRBJ1-6; tentatively, D is TRBD1 (6 bases). Germline V gives CDR1 ENHRY, CDR2 SYGVKD. Trimming cost V 3 bases and J 7 bases, with 16 bases left between them. The CDR3 contains 16 residues. The CDR3 loop is CAISESTGTENSPLHF. CDR3 DNA sequence: TGTGCCATCAGTGAATCAACAGGGACCGAGAATTCACCCCTCCACTTT.

This sequence joins TRBV6-6 and TRBJ2-3; TRBD2 matches 13 bases. V dropped 6 bases and J dropped 15; count of bases not matched to a gene: 6. The V gene's germline CDR1 is MNHNY and CDR2 SVGAGI (reference sequence). This CDR3 comprises 12 residues. The CDR3 region is CASRWTSGGEYF. The CDR3 coding sequence is TGTGCCAGCAGGTGGACTAGCGGGGGTGAATATTTT.

The genes are TRBV13 and TRBJ2-1; TRBD2 matches 7 bases. V gave up 8 bases and J gave up 6 bases; unmatched junction bases: 19. This CDR3 is built from 17 residues. Germline V gene lookup returns CDR1 PRHDT and CDR2 FYEKMQ (reference sequence). The CDR3 spells CASLQAREASGRNEQFF. DNA for the CDR3: TGTGCCAGCCTTCAGGCTCGGGAGGCCTCCGGACGCAATGAGCAGTTCTTC.

This chain connects TRBV28 to TRBJ2-2, with a weak D call TRBD1 (5 bases). V was pared by 4 bases and J by 4 bases, with 10 bases between. From germline, CDR1 is MDHEN and CDR2 SYDVKM. The CDR3 length is 14 residues. CDR3 protein: CASSYGARTGELFF. The CDR3 DNA sequence: TGTGCCAGCAGTTATGGGGCGCGCACCGGGGAGCTGTTTTTT.

This CDR3 reads CASSAGTSGIHEQFF. The CDR3 DNA reads TGTGCCAGCAGCGCCGGGACTAGCGGGATCCATGAGCAGTTCTTC. This chain connects TRBV9 to TRBJ2-1, with 13 positions matching TRBD2. From germline, CDR1 is SGDLS and CDR2 YYNGEE. V was pared by 3 bases and J by 8 bases, with 5 bases of the junction left unmatched. The length of the CDR3 is 15 residues.

The CDR3 loop is CASSSLNTDTQYF. In DNA form, the CDR3 reads TGTGCCAGCAGTAGCCTAAACACAGATACGCAGTATTTT. The rearrangement joins TRBV2 to TRBJ2-3, with D hard to call. The length of the CDR3 is 13 residues. Germline CDR1 SNHLY, CDR2 FYNNEI. The germline V and J ends were trimmed by 5 bases and 2 bases, with 8 bases remaining between them.

The rearrangement joins TRBV11-2 to TRBJ2-3, with 7 bases matching TRBD2. The germline gives CDR1 SGHAT, CDR2 FQNNGV. The CDR3 is 15 amino acids. The V segment lost 5 bases and the J segment 2 bases; nucleotides outside the gene matches: 7. CDR3 coding DNA: TGTGCCAGCAGCATCAGACTAGCCTCCACAGATACGCAGTATTTT. The encoded protein is CASSIRLASTDTQYF.

The rearrangement joins TRBV2 to TRBJ1-2, with 7 bases matching TRBD1. Looked up from germline, CDR1 is SNHLY and CDR2 is FYNNEI. Losses at the gene ends were 4 bases for V and 6 bases for J; bases not matched to a gene: 5. This CDR3 is built from 13 residues. This CDR3 is CASSVDRTDGYTF. The CDR3 DNA is TGTGCCAGCAGTGTGGACAGGACTGATGGCTACACCTTC.

The V call is TRBV27, the J call TRBJ2-7; tentatively, D is TRBD2 (7 bases). The CDR3 loop spans 16 amino acids. Germline-derived CDR1 and CDR2 are MNHEY and SMNVEV (reference sequence). The ends were cut back, 2 bases at V and 0 bases at J, with 14 bases in the middle. CDR3 protein: CASSLVSGTNSYEQYF. CDR3 sequence (DNA): TGTGCCAGCAGTTTAGTAAGCGGGACAAACTCCTACGAGCAGTACTTC.

This sequence joins TRBV11-2 and TRBJ1-1; 7 bases line up with TRBD1. The CDR3 is 16 amino acids. The ends lost 3 bases at V and 6 bases at J; junction bases unmatched: 13. Germline V CDR1 and CDR2: SGHAT, FQNNGV. The CDR3 bases are TGTGCCAGCAGCTTTCCCAGGACAGGCAAGTTCGCTGAAGCTTTCTTT. Protein product: CASSFPRTGKFAEAFF.

The chain combines TRBV28 with TRBJ2-1; D gene ambiguous. Trimming cost V 7 bases and J 2 bases, with 12 bases left between them. The CDR3 spans 14 residues. CDR1 and CDR2 from the germline V gene are MDHEN and SYDVKM. The CDR3 reads CASIGGRTYNEQFF. The CDR3 region has the DNA TGTGCCAGCATTGGCGGTCGAACCTACAATGAGCAGTTCTTC.

The rearrangement joins TRBV5-4 to TRBJ2-7; D is unclear. CDR1 and CDR2 from the germline V gene are SGHNT and YYREEE (reference sequence). Deletions cut 4 bases from V and 4 bases from J, with 6 bases between. This CDR3 has 11 amino acids. The CDR3 DNA reads TGTGCCAGCAGCAACACGTACGAGCAGTACTTC. It encodes CASSNTYEQYF.

The chain joins TRBV5-1 to TRBJ2-1; tentatively, D is TRBD1 (5 bases). The CDR3 is 15 residues long. In germline, CDR1 is SGHRS, CDR2 YFSETQ. Deletions cut 7 bases from V and 8 bases from J, with 22 bases between. The CDR3 DNA sequence: TGCGCCAGCTGTAAAGGGCAGGGTTCGCCGGATGAGCAGTTCTTC. As protein: CASCKGQGSPDEQFF.

This rearrangement joins TRBV6-5 to TRBJ1-1; D gene unclear. CDR1 is MNHEY and CDR2 is SVGAGI in the germline V gene. V gave up 6 bases and J gave up 1 base, with 12 bases separating them. This CDR3 contains 14 residues. The CDR3 bases are TGTGCCAGCAGACCTCCGACAAGGAACACTGAAGCTTTCTTT. This gives the protein CASRPPTRNTEAFF.

The rearrangement joins TRBV5-1 to TRBJ1-2; D is unresolved. Trimming pared 3 bases from V and 4 bases from J, leaving 10 bases between. Germline assignment: CDR1 SGHRS and CDR2 YFSETQ. CDR3 length: 13 amino acids. CDR3 DNA sequence: TGCGCCAGCAGCTCCCCTGGGCCCTATGGCTACACCTTC. Its protein is CASSSPGPYGYTF.

The gene calls are TRBV19 and TRBJ1-5; D is unclear. With 3 bases removed from V and 2 bases from J, the gap between germline ends came to 11 bases. The CDR3 runs to 15 residues. CDR1 is LNHDA and CDR2 is SQIVND in the germline V gene (reference sequence). The CDR3 spells CASSMWRVGNQPQHF. The CDR3 DNA sequence: TGTGCCAGTAGTATGTGGAGGGTCGGCAATCAGCCCCAGCATTTT.

The chain combines TRBV2 with TRBJ2-1; 10 bases are a match to TRBD1. The germline CDR1 and CDR2 sequences are SNHLY and FYNNEI. This CDR3 is 15 amino acids long. V dropped 6 bases and J dropped 4; count of bases not matched to a gene: 6. The CDR3 DNA is TGTGCCAGCAGGACGGACAGGGGGAAATACAATGAGCAGTTCTTC. Translated: CASRTDRGKYNEQFF.

The rearrangement joins TRBV7-9 to TRBJ1-1; D is unclear. Between the trimmed V and J ends, which lost 0 bases and 4 bases, there was a span of 15 bases. This CDR3 is built from 16 residues. Germline CDR1 is SEHNR and CDR2 is FQNEAQ (reference sequence). The CDR3 is CASSLARSGKITEAFF. The CDR3 region has the DNA TGTGCCAGCAGCTTAGCGCGGTCCGGTAAGATCACTGAAGCTTTCTTT.

The chain is built from TRBV6-5 and TRBJ2-5, with a possible D match to TRBD1 (5 bases). The closer fit of TRBJ2-7 to the DNA end suggests the J call may be wrong. The CDR3 runs 14 residues. From germline, CDR1 is MNHEY and CDR2 SVGAGI. CDR3 bases: TGTGCCAGCAGTTACAGGCAGGGCCCGTACGAGCAGTACTTC. It translates to CASSYRQGPYEQYF.